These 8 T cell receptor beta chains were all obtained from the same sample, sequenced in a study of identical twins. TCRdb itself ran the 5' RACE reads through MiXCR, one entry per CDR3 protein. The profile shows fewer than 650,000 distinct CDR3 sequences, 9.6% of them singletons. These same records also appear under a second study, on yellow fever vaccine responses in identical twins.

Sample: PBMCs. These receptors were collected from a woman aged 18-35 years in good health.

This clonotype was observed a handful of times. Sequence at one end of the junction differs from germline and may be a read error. CDR3 nucleotides: TGCGCCAGCAGTCAGAGCGGAATGTCTTTC. Translating it yields CASSQSGMSF. The chain employs TRBV23-1 and TRBJ2-6, with a weak D call TRBD2 (5 bases). TRBV23-1 is annotated as an ORF whose role is uncertain. This CDR3 has 10 amino acids.

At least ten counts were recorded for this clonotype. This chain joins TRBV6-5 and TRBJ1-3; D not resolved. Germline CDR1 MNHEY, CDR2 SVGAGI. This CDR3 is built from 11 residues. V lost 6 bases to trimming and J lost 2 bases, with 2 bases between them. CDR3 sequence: CASSTGNTIYF. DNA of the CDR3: TGTGCCAGCAGCACTGGAAACACCATATATTTT.

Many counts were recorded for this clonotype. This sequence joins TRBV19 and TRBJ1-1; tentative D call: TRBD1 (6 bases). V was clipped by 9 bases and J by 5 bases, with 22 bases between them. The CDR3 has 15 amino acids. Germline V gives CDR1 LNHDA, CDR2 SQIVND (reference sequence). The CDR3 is CASSTKRDKKTEAFF. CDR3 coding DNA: TGTGCCAGCTCTACTAAGCGGGACAAAAAGACTGAAGCTTTCTTT.

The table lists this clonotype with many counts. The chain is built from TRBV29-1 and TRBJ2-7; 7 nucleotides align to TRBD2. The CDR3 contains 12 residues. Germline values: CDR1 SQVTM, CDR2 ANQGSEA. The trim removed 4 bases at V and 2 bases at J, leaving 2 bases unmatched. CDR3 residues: CSVVAGAYEQYF. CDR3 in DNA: TGCAGCGTTGTGGCGGGGGCCTACGAGCAGTACTTC.

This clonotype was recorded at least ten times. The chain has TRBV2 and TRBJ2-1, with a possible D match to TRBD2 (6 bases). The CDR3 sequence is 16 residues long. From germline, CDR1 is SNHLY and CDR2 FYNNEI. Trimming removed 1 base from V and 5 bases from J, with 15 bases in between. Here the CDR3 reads CASSEEPSGSHNEQFF. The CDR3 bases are TGTGCCAGCAGTGAAGAACCCAGCGGGTCCCACAATGAGCAGTTCTTC. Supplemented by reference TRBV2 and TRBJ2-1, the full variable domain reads EPEVTQTPSHQVTQMGQEVILRCVPISNHLYFYWYRQILGQKVEFLVSFYNNEISEKSEIFDDQFSVERPDGSNFTLKIRSTKLEDSAMYFCASSEEPSGSHNEQFFGPGTRLTVL.

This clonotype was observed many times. CDR3 in DNA: TGTGCCAGCAGCCCCCCCGCGTTGCGGGGGGACAATGAGCAGTTCTTC. Amino acid sequence: CASSPPALRGDNEQFF. This sequence joins TRBV25-1 and TRBJ2-1, with 8 bases lining up with TRBD2. J lost 5 bases, V lost 6 bases, and 12 bases had no gene match. This CDR3 spans 16 amino acids. The germline gives CDR1 MGHDK, CDR2 SYGVNS. The variable domain in full, with the rest retrieved from reference TRBV25-1 and TRBJ2-1, is EADIYQTPRYLVIGTGKKITLECSQTMGHDKMYWYQQDPGMELHLIHYSYGVNSTEKGDLSSESTVSRIRTEHFPLTLESARPSHTSQYLCASSPPALRGDNEQFFGPGTRLTVL.

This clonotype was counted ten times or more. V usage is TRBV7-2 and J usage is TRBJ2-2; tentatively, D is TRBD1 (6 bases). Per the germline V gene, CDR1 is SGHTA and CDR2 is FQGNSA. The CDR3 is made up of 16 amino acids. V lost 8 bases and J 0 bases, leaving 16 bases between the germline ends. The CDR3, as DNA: TGTGCCAGCGGCCTACAGGGACCCTCGAACACCGGGGAGCTGTTTTTT. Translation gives CASGLQGPSNTGELFF.

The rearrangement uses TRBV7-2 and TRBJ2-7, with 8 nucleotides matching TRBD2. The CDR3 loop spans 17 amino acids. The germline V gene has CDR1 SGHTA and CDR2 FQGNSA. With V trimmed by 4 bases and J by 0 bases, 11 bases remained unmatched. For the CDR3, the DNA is TGTGCCAGCAGCTACATGGTTGGTGCGGGAGGCTCCTACGAGCAGTACTTC. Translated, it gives CASSYMVGAGGSYEQYF.